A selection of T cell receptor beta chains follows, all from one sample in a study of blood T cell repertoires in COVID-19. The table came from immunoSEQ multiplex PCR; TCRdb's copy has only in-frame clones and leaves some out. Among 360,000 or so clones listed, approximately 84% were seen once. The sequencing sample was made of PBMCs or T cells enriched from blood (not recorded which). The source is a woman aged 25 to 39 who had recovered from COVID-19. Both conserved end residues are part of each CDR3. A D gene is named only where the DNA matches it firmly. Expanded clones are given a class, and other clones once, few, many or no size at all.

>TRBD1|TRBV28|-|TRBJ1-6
TGTGCCAGCATCCAAGGGACAGGGCAAAATTCACCCCTCCACTTT
CASIQGTGQNSPLHF
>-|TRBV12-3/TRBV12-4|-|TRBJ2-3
TGTGCCAGCAGCTCCGGGATTTCGCAGTATTTT
CASSSGISQYF
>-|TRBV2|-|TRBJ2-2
TGTGCCAGCAGTCTCAGGGAGGCCTCCGGGGAGCTGTTTTTT
CASSLREASGELFF
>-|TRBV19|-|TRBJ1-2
TGTGCCAGTAGTACTTCCGAGCAGGGTTACAATGGCTACACCTTC
CASSTSEQGYNGYTF
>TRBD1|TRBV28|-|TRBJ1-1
TGTGCCGCCTCAAACAGGGGGAACACTGAAGCTTTCTTT
CAASNRGNTEAFF
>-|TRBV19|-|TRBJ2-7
TGTGCCAGTAGTCCCCTAGTCCTTCCCTACGAGCAGTACTTC
CASSPLVLPYEQYF
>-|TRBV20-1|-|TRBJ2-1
TGCAGTGCGGTGGGGAGACACCAACTCTTC
CSAVGRHQLF
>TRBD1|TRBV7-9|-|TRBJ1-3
TGTGCCAGCAGCTTCCCGGACAGGTCTGGAAACACCATATATTTT
CASSFPDRSGNTIYF
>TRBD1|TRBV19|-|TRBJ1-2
TGTGCCAGTAGTATAGGTCCCGGGACAGGAAGATATGGCTACACCTTC
CASSIGPGTGRYGYTF
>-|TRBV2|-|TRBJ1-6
TGTGCCAGCAACCCCAGGGGTGGGTTTATGTCACCCCTCCACTTT
CASNPRGGFMSPLHF
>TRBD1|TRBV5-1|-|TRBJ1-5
TGCGCCAGCAGCACAGGGGCCGGCAATCAGCCCCAGCATTTT
CASSTGAGNQPQHF
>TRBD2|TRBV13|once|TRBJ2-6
TGTGCCAGCAGCTTGCAGCGGGGGGACTCTGGGGCCAACGTCCTGACTTTC
CASSLQRGDSGANVLTF
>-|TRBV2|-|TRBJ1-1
TGTGCCAGCAGTTCCCAGGGAAATGAAGCTTTCTTT
CASSSQGNEAFF
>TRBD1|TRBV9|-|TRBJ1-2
TGTGCCAGCAGCGGACGACAGGGGGCAATGGATGTTCTTTATGGCTACACCTTC
CASSGRQGAMDVLYGYTF
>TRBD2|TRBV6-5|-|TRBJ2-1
TGTGCCAGCAGTCCTAGCGGATACGGTGAGCAGTTCTTC
CASSPSGYGEQFF
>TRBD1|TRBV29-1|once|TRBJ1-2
TGCAGCGTTGAGAGGGACAGGGCCGGCTACACCTTC
CSVERDRAGYTF
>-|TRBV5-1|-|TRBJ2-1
TGCGCCAGCAGCCCCTACCCTAGCGTCCAGCACAATGAGCAGTTCTTC
CASSPYPSVQHNEQFF
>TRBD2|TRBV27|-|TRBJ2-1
TGTGCCAGCAGCGAGGGACTAGCGGGGTACAATGAGCAGTTCTTC
CASSEGLAGYNEQFF
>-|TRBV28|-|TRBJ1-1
TGTGCCAGCAGTTTTCGGGGGGCCTCAAGATTTACTGAAGCTTTCTTT
CASSFRGASRFTEAFF
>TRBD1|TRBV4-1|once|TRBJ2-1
TGCGCCAGCAGCCAGGAAATGACAGGGTTCTACAATGAGCAGTTCTTC
CASSQEMTGFYNEQFF
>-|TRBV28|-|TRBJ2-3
TGTGCCAGCAGTTCTGGGTCTGAGGGCCGAGATACGCAGTATTTT
CASSSGSEGRDTQYF
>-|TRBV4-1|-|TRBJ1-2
TGCGCCAGCAGCCAGTTGGGCAGCCTCTATGGCTACACCTTC
CASSQLGSLYGYTF
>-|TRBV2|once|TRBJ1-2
TGTGCCAGCAGTGTGTTACGAGCTAACTATGGCTACACCTTC
CASSVLRANYGYTF
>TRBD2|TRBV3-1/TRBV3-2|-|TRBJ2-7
TGTGCCAGCAGCCAAGATTTCGGGAGGGCCGGATACGAGCAGTACTTC
CASSQDFGRAGYEQYF
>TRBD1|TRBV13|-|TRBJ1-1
TGTGCCAGCAGCCCTTTAGAAGACAGGGGGAACACTGAAGCTTTCTTT
CASSPLEDRGNTEAFF
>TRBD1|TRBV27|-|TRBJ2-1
TGTGCCAGCAGTTCAACAGGGGCCCTACTATGGCATGAGCAGTTCTTC
CASSSTGALLWHEQFF
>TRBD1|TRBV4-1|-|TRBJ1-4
TGCGCCAGCAGCCCCCGGACAGGGGGCTTGACTAATGAAAAACTGTTTTTT
CASSPRTGGLTNEKLFF
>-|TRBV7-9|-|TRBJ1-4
TGTGCCAGCAGCTTAGAGGATAGGGGGAGTGAAAAACTGTTTTTT
CASSLEDRGSEKLFF